This T cell receptor (beta chain) derives from a study of cytomegalovirus exposure and HLA in healthy donors. Overall study: About 80 million unique TCRs, all from HLA-typed donors, were included in an early release of the data. Findings of the study overall: In an earlier analysis, about 87% or about 30%: the productive usage of most TCR beta V segments. HLA allele associations emerged for about 16,000 TCR beta sequences in a later analysis, at 0.05 false discovery rate. By a later analysis, the bulk of CMV-associated TCR beta chains appeared HLA-restricted.

As regards this clone: Its antigen is undetermined.

CDR3 size: 13 residues. The V gene end was trimmed by 4 bases and the J gene end by 2 bases; junction bases not matched to a gene: 1. Germline V gene lookup returns CDR1 MDHEN and CDR2 SYDVKM. PCR amplification relied on 60 Vbeta primers (plus 13 Jbeta primers). The method was immunoSEQ multiplex PCR; TCRdb's version includes in-frame clones alone and lacks a portion of them. The table has 150,000 to 200,000 clones, around 81% seen once; the top ten hold about 2.3%. The sample was PBMCs. The TCR comes from a woman in her twenties or thirties in good health and CMV-seronegative. V is TRBV28 and J is TRBJ2-7, with 8 bases that match TRBD1. The CDR3, as DNA: TGTGCCAGCAGTTCCAGGGGGCCCTACGAGCAGTACTTC. This codes for CASSSRGPYEQYF.